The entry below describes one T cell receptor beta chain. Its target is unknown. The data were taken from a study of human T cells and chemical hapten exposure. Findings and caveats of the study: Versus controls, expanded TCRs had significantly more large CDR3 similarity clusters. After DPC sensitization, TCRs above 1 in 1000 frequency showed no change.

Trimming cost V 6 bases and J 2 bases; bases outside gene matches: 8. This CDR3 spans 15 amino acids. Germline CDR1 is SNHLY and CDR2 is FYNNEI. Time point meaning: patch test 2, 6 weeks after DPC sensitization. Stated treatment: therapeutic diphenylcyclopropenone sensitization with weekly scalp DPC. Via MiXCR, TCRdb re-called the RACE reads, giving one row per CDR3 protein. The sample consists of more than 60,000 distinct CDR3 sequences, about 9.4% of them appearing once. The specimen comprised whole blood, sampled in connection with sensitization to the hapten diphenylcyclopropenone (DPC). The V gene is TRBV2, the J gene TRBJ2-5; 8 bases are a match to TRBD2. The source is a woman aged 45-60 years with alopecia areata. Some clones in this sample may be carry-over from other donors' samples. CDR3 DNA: TGTGCCAGCAGAAGGGCGGGAGGAATACAAGAGACCCAGTACTTC. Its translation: CASRRAGGIQETQYF. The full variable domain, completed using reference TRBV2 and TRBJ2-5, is EPEVTQTPSHQVTQMGQEVILRCVPISNHLYFYWYRQILGQKVEFLVSFYNNEISEKSEIFDDQFSVERPDGSNFTLKIRSTKLEDSAMYFCASRRAGGIQETQYFGPGTRLLVL.